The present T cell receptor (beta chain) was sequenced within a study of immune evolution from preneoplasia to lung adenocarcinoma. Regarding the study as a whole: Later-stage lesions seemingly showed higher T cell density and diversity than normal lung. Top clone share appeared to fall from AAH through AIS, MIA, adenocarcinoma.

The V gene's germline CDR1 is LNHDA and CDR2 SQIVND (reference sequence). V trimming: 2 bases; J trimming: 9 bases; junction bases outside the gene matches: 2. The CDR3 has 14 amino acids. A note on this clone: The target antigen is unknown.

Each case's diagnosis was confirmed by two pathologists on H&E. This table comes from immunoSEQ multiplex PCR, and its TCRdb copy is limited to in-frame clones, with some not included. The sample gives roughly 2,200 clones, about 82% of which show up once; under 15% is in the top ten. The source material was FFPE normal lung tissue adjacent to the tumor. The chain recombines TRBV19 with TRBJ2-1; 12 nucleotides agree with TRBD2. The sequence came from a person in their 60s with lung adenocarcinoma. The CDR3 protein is CASSILAGGPEQFF. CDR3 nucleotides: TGTGCCAGTAGTATACTAGCGGGAGGGCCTGAGCAGTTCTTC.